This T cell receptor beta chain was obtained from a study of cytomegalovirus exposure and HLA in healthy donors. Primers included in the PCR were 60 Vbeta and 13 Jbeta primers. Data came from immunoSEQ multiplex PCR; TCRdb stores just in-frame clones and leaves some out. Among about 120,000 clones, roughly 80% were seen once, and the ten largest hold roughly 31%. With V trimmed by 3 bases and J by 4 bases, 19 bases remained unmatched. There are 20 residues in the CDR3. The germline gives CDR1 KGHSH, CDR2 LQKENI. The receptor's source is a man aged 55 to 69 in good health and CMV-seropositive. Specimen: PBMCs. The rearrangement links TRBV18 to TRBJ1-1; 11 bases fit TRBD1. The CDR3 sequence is CASSPGRGRGPGQGGTEAFF. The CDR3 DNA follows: TGTGCCAGCTCACCTGGACGGGGTAGGGGACCGGGACAGGGGGGCACTGAAGCTTTCTTT.